What follows is one T cell receptor (beta chain) and its context. Ten or more counts support this clonotype. It has no known antigen specificity. No base quality values were provided; no much bigger clone lies one nucleotide off. This sample is drawn from a study of blood T cells in healthy people across ages (dated by TCRdb to 2014 to 2015). At the level of the whole study: In model experiments, template switching captured roughly one uniquely barcoded TCR beta cDNA molecule for every two T cells. Four age groups were formed from the donors: young (average 16 years), middle-aged (approximately 42), aged (roughly 56) and long-lived (around 80). For two donors (one aged 18 to 30 and one aged 80 or older), the study analyzed two additional independent replicas of 1 million unique cDNA reads from the same blood draw. The study measured age-related changes in TCR beta repertoire diversity using deep sequencing normalized with unique cDNA molecular identifiers. To avoid experimental bias, donors of different ages were randomly spread across the sequencing lanes. Study-wide conclusions, independent of this receptor: Estimates of total diversity based on one million sequenced T cells were considered lower bounds and underestimates. Observed TCR beta diversity per million T cells fell roughly linearly with age, and a significant reduction was already apparent by age about 36. A strong correlation was found between observed TCR beta diversity and the percentage of naive T cells measured by flow cytometry. Since profiling was done on bulk unsorted PBMCs, naive and antigen-experienced compartments could not be conclusively compared. The long-lived group showed more naive CD4+ T cells, fewer expanded clones and increased TCR diversity than the aged group, suggesting age selection. Because donor CMV infection status was unknown, age-related changes in expanded clonotypes were potentially confounded.

Library generation was performed with 5' RACE. These reads were obtained on an Illumina HiSeq 2500. The second PCR ran for about 6 to 12 cycles and used a J-beta primer mix along with a sample-barcoded 5' primer. A unique molecular identifier was introduced onto each TCR beta cDNA molecule by a template-switch 5' adaptor carrying 12 random nucleotides. Each sample yielded at least 3 million CDR3-containing paired-end reads. First-strand cDNA was synthesized from all RNA with the Mint cDNA synthesis kit, primed by a TRBC-specific oligonucleotide. Following uracil-DNA glycosylase treatment, all cDNA underwent a first 18-cycle PCR with the universal primers M1SS and BC2_uni_R. As for the authors' bioinformatics: Each sample was normalized by randomly selecting 1 million high-quality reads, each carrying a distinct molecular identifier. Instead of being binned into consensus sequences, reads with shared molecular identifiers were discarded. MiTCR, run with a Q25 quality threshold and the strictest error-elimination algorithm, handled CDR3 identification, clonotype clustering and error correction. A nonparametric unseen species model with Euler transformation was used to estimate a lower bound on total TCR beta diversity. TCRdb reprocessed the public reads (quality trimming at Q25 with fastp, clone calling with MiXCR) and kept in-frame beta chains. Identical CDR3 protein sequences are pooled into one entry, listed with their most common genes and DNA. The V and J calls reflect TCRdb's pipeline rather than the authors' work. The sample yields approximately 680,000 distinct CDR3 sequences; approximately 31% were counted once. Together, the top ten hold just over 15% of the sample.

From V the trimming removes 5 bases and from J it removes 4 bases, while the gene matches leave 10 bases of the junction unaccounted for. The cysteine opens and the phenylalanine closes a CDR3 of 15 amino acids. Of all the DNA, just the CDR3 is kept, 45 bases in frame from base 1. Reading the germline V gene gives CDR1 SGHTA and CDR2 FQGNSA. Donors were 30 to 45 systemically healthy Caucasian individuals from Russia aged roughly 6 to 90 years. Each donor gave ten milliliters of peripheral blood, collected into EDTA-treated Vacutainer tubes. PBMCs were isolated by Ficoll-Paque density-gradient centrifugation, with at least 7 million obtained per sample. Total RNA was extracted from PBMCs with Trizol reagent, with at least 5 micrograms obtained per sample. The percentages of naive CD45RAhigh/CD27high T cells were determined by flow cytometry on a PBMC aliquot from every donor.

This receptor chain uses TRBV7-2 and TRBJ1-2, with 7 bases in between that match TRBD1. The receptor was isolated from a woman aged 80 or older in good health. Donor details come from another sample of the same person, matched by shared clones. What was sequenced was blood. This receptor has the CDR3 CASSERIQGPYGYTF. The bases read TGTGCCAGCAGCGAACGTATACAGGGGCCCTATGGCTACACCTTC.